The present entry profiles one T cell receptor (beta chain) with its context. The antigen is unknown. The data stem from a study of cytomegalovirus exposure and HLA in healthy donors. Germline V gene data show CDR1 as MNHEY and CDR2 as SVGAGI. This CDR3 is 14 amino acids long. V trimming: 6 bases; J trimming: 0 bases; junction bases outside the gene matches: 0. PCR involved 60 Vbeta and 13 Jbeta primers. Assay: immunoSEQ multiplex PCR; the TCRdb copy retains only in-frame clones and omits some. The data show roughly 180,000 clones, with about 78% seen just once and less than 15% held by the top ten. Points from the study as a whole: Follow-up analysis seemed to connect common viral pathogens with several of the most significant clusters identified. TCR beta V- and J-gene trimming, according to a later analysis, was linked to a missense DCLRE1C variant. An Asian-associated ancestry cluster reportedly showed fewer N-insertions than the roughly 670-donor mean in a later analysis. As was reported, the HLA-A and HLA-B alleles of most subjects were accurately predicted from TCR beta sequences.

The TCR sequence derives from a woman between 50 and 59 years old in good health and CMV-seropositive. The sample consisted of PBMCs. This chain joins TRBV6-5 and TRBJ2-2; 8 nucleotides match TRBD2. The CDR3 sequence is CASRLAANTGELFF. Here the CDR3 DNA reads TGTGCCAGCAGACTAGCGGCGAACACCGGGGAGCTGTTTTTT.